The rows below give T cell receptor beta chains drawn from one sample of a study of T cell repertoires in cytomegalovirus infection. TCRdb processed the reads anew with MiXCR; each CDR3 protein has one entry. The sample contains under 600,000 distinct CDR3 sequences, approximately 15% of which appear only once. The sample consisted of CD8+ T cells from PBMCs. These receptors came from a human donor in good health (CMV status not recorded). Some clones in this sample may be carry-over from other donors' samples. Both conserved end residues are part of each CDR3. A D gene is named only where the DNA matches it firmly. Size values are once, few and many counts, or a class for expanded clones, and some rows have none.

DNA	CDR3	V	size	D	J
TGTGCCAGCAGAAGTGGAGGGGAAAAGGGGGATTGGCCTGAAGCTTTCTTT	CASRSGGEKGDWPEAFF	TRBV7-8	many	.	TRBJ1-1
TGTGCCAGCAGGCACTCCCAGGACAGGGGATGGAAAGGCTATGGCTACACCTTC	CASRHSQDRGWKGYGYTF	TRBV6-5	few	TRBD1	TRBJ1-2
TGTGCCAGCAGCCGGGACGGGAACACCGGGGAGCTGTTTTTT	CASSRDGNTGELFF	TRBV7-2	many	.	TRBJ2-2
TGTGCCAGCAGCTTAAAGCTGTACAATGAGCAGTTCTTC	CASSLKLYNEQFF	TRBV7-9	many	.	TRBJ2-1
TGTGCCAGCAGCCCGCCGCGACAGGGCCCGAACACTGAAGCTTTCTTT	CASSPPRQGPNTEAFF	TRBV7-9	many	TRBD1	TRBJ1-1
TGTGCCAGCAGTCCCGGGACCCGGCTGGTCGACGAGCAGTACTTC	CASSPGTRLVDEQYF	TRBV5-4	.	.	TRBJ2-7
TGTGCCAGCAAGGACCGCGGGGATCGGACCGGGGAGCTGTTTTTT	CASKDRGDRTGELFF	TRBV13	few	.	TRBJ2-2
TGTGCCAGCAGTTGGGGGGACAGAATTGACTACACCTTC	CASSWGDRIDYTF	TRBV12-3/TRBV12-4	many	TRBD1	TRBJ1-2
TGTGCCAGCAGCTTGGTAGCTAGCGGGAGTCCCTACGAGCAGTACTTC	CASSLVASGSPYEQYF	TRBV5-6	once	TRBD2	TRBJ2-7
TGTGCCAGCAGCCCCAAGGACAGGGACCACGAGCAGTACTTC	CASSPKDRDHEQYF	TRBV13	.	TRBD1	TRBJ2-7
TGTGCCAGCAGTGAATTAGCGTCTAGCTCCTACAATGAGCAGTTCTTC	CASSELASSSYNEQFF	TRBV6-1	many	.	TRBJ2-1
TGTGCCAGCAGCCAAGATGTTCCTAGCGGGAGGGCCGAGGAGACCCAGTACTTC	CASSQDVPSGRAEETQYF	TRBV3-1	.	TRBD2	TRBJ2-5
TGTGCCAGCAGTTTGCGACAACGCATTCCCTACAATGAGCAGTTCTTC	CASSLRQRIPYNEQFF	TRBV6-1	many	.	TRBJ2-1
TGTGCCAGCAGCCCCGCGGAGGGGCGGACTAAAAAACTGTTTTTT	CASSPAEGRTKKLFF	TRBV7-9	many	.	TRBJ1-4
TGCGCCAGCAGCCAAGGGGGTGAGGGCTACACCTTC	CASSQGGEGYTF	TRBV5-1	.	.	TRBJ1-2
TGTGCCAGCAGTTACCCGACTAGCGGCCGAGAAGAGACCCAGTACTTC	CASSYPTSGREETQYF	TRBV6-5	few	TRBD2	TRBJ2-5
TGTGCCAGCAGCCCCGGGAGCACTGAAGCTTTCTTT	CASSPGSTEAFF	TRBV7-9	many	.	TRBJ1-1
TGTGCCAGCAGCTCAAACCTAGCGGGGAACACAGATACGCAGTATTTT	CASSSNLAGNTDTQYF	TRBV7-6	many	TRBD2	TRBJ2-3
TGTGCCAGCAGCTTAAGCCCGGTTGGGGAATACGAGCAGTACTTC	CASSLSPVGEYEQYF	TRBV7-3	few	.	TRBJ2-7
TGTGCCAGCAGCTCCTTCCCTAGCGGGACACGAGATAACTATGTCTACACCTTC	CASSSFPSGTRDNYVYTF	TRBV7-6	once	.	TRBJ1-2
TGTGCCAGCGCCCGGACATTTAACACTGAAGCTTTCTTT	CASARTFNTEAFF	TRBV18	many	.	TRBJ1-1
TGTGCCAGCAGTGAAGACACGAACTATGGCTACACCTTC	CASSEDTNYGYTF	TRBV2	many	.	TRBJ1-2
TGTGCCAGCAGCTTAGGAGGACTAGCGGGGGGGAGGGAGACCCAGTACTTC	CASSLGGLAGGRETQYF	TRBV7-3	.	TRBD2	TRBJ2-5
TGTGCCAGCAGTTACTCAGCAGGGGAAGGCACTAATGAAAAACTGTTTTTT	CASSYSAGEGTNEKLFF	TRBV6-5	.	.	TRBJ1-4
TGTGCCAGCAGCTTTATATTAGCGGGATCCTACGAGCAGTACTTC	CASSFILAGSYEQYF	TRBV5-6	.	TRBD2	TRBJ2-7
TGTGCCAGCGGCCCTATTACCGGGACTAGCGTCCAGAGCTCCTACAATGAGCAGTTCTTC	CASGPITGTSVQSSYNEQFF	TRBV6-2/TRBV6-3	few	TRBD2	TRBJ2-1
TGTGCCAGAAGCTCCAACCTCGGGACAGGGATTACCTATGGCTCCACCTTC	CARSSNLGTGITYGSTF	TRBV7-2	.	TRBD1	TRBJ1-2
TGTGCCAGCAGCCTCCCCGGGACTAGCGGTAACAATGAGCAGTTCTTC	CASSLPGTSGNNEQFF	TRBV7-9	many	TRBD2	TRBJ2-1
TGTGCCTGGAGTGAAGATACGCAGTATTTT	CAWSEDTQYF	TRBV30	.	.	TRBJ2-3
TGTGCCAGCACTCCCCGGAAGGGGTTGGGAGACATTCAGTACTTC	CASTPRKGLGDIQYF	TRBV6-6	.	.	TRBJ2-4
TGTGCCAGCACCGGGACAGGAAGGAAGGGGGGATACGAGCAGTACTTC	CASTGTGRKGGYEQYF	TRBV27	few	TRBD1	TRBJ2-7
TGTGCCAGCAGCCAAAAAGGGGGGGCAAGAAAGACCCAGTACTTC	CASSQKGGARKTQYF	TRBV3-1	.	.	TRBJ2-5
TGTGCTAGTGGTTTCCTAGACAGGGATAATTCACCCCTCCACTTT	CASGFLDRDNSPLHF	TRBV12-5	many	TRBD1	TRBJ1-6